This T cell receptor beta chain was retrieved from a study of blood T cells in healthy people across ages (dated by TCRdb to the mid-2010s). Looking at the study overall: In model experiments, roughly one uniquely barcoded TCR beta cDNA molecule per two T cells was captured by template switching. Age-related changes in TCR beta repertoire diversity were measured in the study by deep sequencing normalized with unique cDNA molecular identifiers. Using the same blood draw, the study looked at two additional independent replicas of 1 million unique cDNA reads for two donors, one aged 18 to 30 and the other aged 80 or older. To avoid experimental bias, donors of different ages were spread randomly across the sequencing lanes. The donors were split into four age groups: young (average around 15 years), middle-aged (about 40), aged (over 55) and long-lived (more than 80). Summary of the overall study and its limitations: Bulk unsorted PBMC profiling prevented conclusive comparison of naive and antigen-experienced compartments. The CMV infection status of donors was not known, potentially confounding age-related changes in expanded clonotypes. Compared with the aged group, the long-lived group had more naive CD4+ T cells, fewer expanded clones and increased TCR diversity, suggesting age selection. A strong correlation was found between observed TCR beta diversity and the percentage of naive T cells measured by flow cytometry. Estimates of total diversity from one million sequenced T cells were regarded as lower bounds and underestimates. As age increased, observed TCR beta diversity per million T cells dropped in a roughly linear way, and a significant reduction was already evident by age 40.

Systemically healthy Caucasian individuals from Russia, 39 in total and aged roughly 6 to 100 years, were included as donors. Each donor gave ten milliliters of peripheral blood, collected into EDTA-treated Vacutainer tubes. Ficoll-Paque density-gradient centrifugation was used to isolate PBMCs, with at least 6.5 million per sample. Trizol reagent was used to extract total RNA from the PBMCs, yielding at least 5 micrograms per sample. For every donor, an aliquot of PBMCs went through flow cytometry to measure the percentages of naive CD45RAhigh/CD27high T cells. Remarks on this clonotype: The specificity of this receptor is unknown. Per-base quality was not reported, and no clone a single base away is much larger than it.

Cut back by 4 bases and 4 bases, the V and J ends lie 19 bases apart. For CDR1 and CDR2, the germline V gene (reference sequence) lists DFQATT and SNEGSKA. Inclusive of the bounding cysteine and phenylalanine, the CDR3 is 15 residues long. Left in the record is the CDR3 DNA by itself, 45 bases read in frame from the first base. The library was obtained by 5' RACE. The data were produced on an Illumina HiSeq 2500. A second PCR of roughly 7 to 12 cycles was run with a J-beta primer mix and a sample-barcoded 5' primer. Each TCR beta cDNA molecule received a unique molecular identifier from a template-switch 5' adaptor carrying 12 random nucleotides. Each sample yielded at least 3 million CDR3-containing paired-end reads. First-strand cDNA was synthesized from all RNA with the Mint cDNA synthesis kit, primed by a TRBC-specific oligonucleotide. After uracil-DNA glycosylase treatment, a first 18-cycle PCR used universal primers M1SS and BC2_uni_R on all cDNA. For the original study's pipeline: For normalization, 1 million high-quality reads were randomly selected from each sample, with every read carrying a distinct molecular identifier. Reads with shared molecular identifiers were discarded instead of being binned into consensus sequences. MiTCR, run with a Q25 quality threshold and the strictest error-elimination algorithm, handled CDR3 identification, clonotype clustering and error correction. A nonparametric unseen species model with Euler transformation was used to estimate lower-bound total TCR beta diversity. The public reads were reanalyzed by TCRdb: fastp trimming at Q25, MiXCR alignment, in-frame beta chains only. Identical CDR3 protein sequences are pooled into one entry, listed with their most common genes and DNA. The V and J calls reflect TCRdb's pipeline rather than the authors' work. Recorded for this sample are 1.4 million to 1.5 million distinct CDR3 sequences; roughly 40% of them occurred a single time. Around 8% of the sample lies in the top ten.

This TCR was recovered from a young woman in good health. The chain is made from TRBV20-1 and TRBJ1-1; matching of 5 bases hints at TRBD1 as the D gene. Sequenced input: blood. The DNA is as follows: TGCAGTGCTAACCCCGGGGAGGGGCGTAGCACTGAAGCTTTCTTT. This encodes CSANPGEGRSTEAFF.